This TCR beta chain was identified during a study of blood T cell repertoires in COVID-19. Study in general: COVID-19 samples collected from the United States, Italy and Spain covered acute and convalescent phases. In each case, the material was cDNA or gDNA derived from T cells, B-cell-depleted T cells, or PBMCs.

V trimming: 1 base; J trimming: 3 bases; junction bases outside the gene matches: 8. The CDR3 is made up of 18 amino acids. In germline, CDR1 is SGHTA, CDR2 FQGNSA. Original processing notes: Nucleated cell counts were estimated from reference gene primer amplification. Assay used: immunoSEQ multiplex PCR; TCRdb lists only in-frame clones, some missing. V and J calls and clone size are those listed in that table; D and trimming were worked out from the DNA. The sample shows roughly 82,000 clones, around 80% of them seen only once. The sequence was collected from a woman aged 55-69 years with acute or convalescent COVID-19. The chain combines TRBV7-2 with TRBJ2-3, with TRBD2 identical over 12 bases. What was sequenced was peripheral blood. The CDR3: CASSLGATSGGPTDTQYF. CDR3 in DNA: TGTGCCAGCAGCTTAGGTGCGACTAGCGGGGGACCTACAGATACGCAGTATTTT.